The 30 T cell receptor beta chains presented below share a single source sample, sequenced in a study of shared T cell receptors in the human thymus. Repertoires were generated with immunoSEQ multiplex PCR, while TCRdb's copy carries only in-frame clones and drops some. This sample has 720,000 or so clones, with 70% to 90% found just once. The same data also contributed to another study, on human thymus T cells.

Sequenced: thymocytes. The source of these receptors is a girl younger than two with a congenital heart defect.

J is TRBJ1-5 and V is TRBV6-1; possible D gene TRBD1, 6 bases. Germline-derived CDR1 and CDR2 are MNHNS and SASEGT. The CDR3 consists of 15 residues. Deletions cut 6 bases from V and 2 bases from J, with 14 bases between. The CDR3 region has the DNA TGTGCCAGCAGAAACAGGGTATTAGGCAATCAGCCCCAGCATTTT. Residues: CASRNRVLGNQPQHF.

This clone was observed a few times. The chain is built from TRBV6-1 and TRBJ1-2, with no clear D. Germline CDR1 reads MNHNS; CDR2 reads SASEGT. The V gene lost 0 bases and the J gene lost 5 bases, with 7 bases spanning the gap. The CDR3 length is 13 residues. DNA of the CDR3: TGTGCCAGCAGTGAAGCCCTAGAGTATGGCTACACCTTC. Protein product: CASSEALEYGYTF.

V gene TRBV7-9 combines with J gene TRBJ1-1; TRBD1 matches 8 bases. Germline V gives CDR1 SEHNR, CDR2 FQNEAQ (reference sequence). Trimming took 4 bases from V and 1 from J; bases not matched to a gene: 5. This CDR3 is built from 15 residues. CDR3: CASSYPDRENTEAFF. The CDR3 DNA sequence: TGTGCCAGCAGCTATCCGGACAGGGAGAACACTGAAGCTTTCTTT.

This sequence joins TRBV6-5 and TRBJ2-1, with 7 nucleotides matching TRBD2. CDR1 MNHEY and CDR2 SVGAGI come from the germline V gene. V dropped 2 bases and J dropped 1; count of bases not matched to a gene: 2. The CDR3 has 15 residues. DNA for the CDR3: TGTGCCAGCAGTTACCAGCGGGGATCCTACAATGAGCAGTTCTTC. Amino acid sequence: CASSYQRGSYNEQFF.

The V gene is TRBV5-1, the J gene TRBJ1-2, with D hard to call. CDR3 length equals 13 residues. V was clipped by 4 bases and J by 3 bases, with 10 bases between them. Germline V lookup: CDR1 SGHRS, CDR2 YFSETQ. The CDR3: CASSGGGDYGYTF. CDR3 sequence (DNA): TGCGCCAGCAGCGGAGGCGGGGACTATGGCTACACCTTC.

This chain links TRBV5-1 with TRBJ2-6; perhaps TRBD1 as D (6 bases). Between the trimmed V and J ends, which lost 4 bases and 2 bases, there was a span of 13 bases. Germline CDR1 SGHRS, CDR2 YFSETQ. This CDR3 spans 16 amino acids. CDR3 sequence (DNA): TGCGCCAGCAGCCGCACAGGGATAACTGGGGCCAACGTCCTGACTTTC. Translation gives CASSRTGITGANVLTF.

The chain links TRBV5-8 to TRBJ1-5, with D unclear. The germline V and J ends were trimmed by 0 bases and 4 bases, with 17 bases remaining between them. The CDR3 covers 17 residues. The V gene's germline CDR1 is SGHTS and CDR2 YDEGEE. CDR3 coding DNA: TGTGCCAGCAGCTTGGGAGAAAGCTTGAGGGATAATCAGCCCCAGCATTTT. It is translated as CASSLGESLRDNQPQHF.

CDR3 region: CSGLTGSRGNTIYF. The CDR3 bases are TGCAGCGGCCTCACAGGGTCGAGGGGAAACACCATATATTTT. This sequence joins TRBV29-1 and TRBJ1-3, with D possibly matching TRBD1 (6 bases). Trimming took 7 bases from V and 4 from J, leaving 17 bases between them. CDR3 length equals 14 residues. Germline V lookup: CDR1 SQVTM, CDR2 ANQGSEA.

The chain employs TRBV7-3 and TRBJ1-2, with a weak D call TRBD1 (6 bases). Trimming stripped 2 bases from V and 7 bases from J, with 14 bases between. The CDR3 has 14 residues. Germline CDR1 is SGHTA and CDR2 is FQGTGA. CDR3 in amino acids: CASSLGGGQSGYTF. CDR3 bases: TGTGCCAGCAGCTTAGGGGGGGGGCAGAGTGGCTACACCTTC.

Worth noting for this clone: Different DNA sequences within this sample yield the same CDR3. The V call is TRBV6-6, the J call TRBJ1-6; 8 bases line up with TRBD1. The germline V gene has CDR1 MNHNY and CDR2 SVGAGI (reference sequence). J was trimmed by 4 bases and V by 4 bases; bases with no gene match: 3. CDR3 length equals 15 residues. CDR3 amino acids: CASSSGQGYNSPLHF. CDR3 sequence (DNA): TGTGCCAGCAGTTCCGGACAGGGATATAATTCACCCCTCCACTTT.

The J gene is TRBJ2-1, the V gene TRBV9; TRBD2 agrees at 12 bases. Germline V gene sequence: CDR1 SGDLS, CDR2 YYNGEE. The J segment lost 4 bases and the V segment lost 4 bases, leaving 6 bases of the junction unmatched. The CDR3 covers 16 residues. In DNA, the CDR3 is TGTGCCAGCAGCCCCCGGACTAGCGGGGTTTACAATGAGCAGTTCTTC. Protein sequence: CASSPRTSGVYNEQFF.

The DNA of the CDR3 is TGTGCCAGCTCACCCCCGGCAGGGTTGACTGAAGCTTTCTTT. This codes for CASSPPAGLTEAFF. The genes are TRBV18 and TRBJ1-1, with D perhaps TRBD1 (5 bases). CDR1 and CDR2 (germline): KGHSH, LQKENI. This CDR3 region has 14 residues. The V and J ends lost 3 bases and 5 bases respectively, with 13 bases between them.

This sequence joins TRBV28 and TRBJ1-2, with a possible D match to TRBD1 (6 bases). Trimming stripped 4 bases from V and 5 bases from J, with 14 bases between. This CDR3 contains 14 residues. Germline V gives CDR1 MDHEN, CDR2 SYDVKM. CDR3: CASSSADSPYGYTF. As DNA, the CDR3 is TGTGCCAGCAGTTCCGCGGACAGCCCGTATGGCTACACCTTC.

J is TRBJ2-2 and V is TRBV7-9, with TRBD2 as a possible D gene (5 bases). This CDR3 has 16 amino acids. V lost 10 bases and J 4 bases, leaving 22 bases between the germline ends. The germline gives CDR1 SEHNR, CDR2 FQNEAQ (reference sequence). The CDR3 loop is CAIHPRWERSTGELFF. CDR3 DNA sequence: TGTGCCATCCACCCCCGGTGGGAGCGCAGCACCGGGGAGCTGTTTTTT.

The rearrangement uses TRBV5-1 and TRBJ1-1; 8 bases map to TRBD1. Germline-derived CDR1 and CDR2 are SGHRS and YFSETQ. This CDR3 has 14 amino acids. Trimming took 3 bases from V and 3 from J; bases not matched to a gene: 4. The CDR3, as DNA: TGCGCCAGCAGCTCCCCGGACAGGGACACTGAAGCTTTCTTT. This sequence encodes CASSSPDRDTEAFF.

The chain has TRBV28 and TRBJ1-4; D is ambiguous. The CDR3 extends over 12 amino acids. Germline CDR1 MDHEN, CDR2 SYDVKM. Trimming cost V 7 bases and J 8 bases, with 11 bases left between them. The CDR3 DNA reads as TGTGCCAGCAACGGGATGCGGGAAAAACTGTTTTTT. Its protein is CASNGMREKLFF.

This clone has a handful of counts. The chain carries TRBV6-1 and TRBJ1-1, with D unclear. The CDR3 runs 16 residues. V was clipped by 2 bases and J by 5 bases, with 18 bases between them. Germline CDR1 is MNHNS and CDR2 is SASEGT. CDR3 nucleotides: TGTGCCAGCAGTGAATATAGTCCCGGGTGTGGGACTGAAGCTTTCTTT. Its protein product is CASSEYSPGCGTEAFF.

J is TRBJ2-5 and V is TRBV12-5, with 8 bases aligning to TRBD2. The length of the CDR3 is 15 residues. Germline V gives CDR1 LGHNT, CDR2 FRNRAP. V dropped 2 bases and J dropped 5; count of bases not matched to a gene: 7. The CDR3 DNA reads TGTGCTAGTGGTTTGTCCAGCGGGGGTAAGGAGACCCAGTACTTC. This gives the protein CASGLSSGGKETQYF.

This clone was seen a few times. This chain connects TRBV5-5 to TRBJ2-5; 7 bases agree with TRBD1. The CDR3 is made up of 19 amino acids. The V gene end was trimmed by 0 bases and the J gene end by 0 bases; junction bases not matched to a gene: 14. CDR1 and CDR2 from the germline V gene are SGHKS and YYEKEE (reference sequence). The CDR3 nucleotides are TGTGCCAGCAGCTTGGAGGGACAGAATCCCACTTCGTACCAAGAGACCCAGTACTTC. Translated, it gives CASSLEGQNPTSYQETQYF.

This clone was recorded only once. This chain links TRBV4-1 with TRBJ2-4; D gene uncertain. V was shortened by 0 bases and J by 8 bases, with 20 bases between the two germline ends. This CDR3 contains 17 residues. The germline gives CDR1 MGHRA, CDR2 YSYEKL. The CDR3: CASSQDRVTRRWDIQYF. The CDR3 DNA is TGCGCCAGCAGCCAAGATCGGGTGACCCGAAGGTGGGACATTCAGTACTTC.

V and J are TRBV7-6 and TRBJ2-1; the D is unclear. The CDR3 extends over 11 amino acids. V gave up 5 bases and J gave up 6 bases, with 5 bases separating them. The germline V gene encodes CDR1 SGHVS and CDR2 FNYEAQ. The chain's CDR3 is CASSLGNEQFF. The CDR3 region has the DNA TGTGCCAGCAGCCTCGGCAATGAGCAGTTCTTC.

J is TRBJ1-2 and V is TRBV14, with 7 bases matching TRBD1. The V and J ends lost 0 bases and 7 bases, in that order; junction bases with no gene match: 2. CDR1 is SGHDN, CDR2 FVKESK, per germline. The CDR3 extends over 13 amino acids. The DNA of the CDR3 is TGTGCCAGCAGCCAAGAAGGGGGCACTGGCTACACCTTC. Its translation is CASSQEGGTGYTF. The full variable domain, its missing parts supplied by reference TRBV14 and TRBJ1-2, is EAGVTQFPSHSVIEKGQTVTLRCDPISGHDNLYWYRRVMGKEIKFLLHFVKESKQDESGMPNNRFLAERTGGTYSTLKVQPAELEDSGVYFCASSQEGGTGYTFGSGTRLTVV.

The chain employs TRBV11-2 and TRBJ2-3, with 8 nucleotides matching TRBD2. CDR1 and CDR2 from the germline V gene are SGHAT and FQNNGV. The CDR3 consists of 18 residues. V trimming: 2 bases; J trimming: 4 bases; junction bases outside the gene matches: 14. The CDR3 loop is CASSLSPRRLAHSDTQYF. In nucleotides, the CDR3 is TGTGCCAGCAGCTTATCCCCCCGGAGACTAGCGCATTCAGATACGCAGTATTTT.

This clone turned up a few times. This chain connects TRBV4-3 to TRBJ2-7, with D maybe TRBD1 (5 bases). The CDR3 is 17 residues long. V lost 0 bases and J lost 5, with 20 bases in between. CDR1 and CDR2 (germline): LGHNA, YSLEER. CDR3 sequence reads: CASSQEATAPGWDEQYF. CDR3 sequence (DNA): TGCGCCAGCAGCCAAGAGGCGACAGCACCGGGTTGGGACGAGCAGTACTTC.

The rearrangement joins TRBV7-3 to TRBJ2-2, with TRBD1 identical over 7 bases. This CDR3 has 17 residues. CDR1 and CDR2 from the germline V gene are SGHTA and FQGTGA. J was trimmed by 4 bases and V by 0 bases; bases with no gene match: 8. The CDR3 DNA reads TGTGCCAGCAGCTTAACTGATAGGGGGCCTGGCACCGGGGAGCTGTTTTTT. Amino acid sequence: CASSLTDRGPGTGELFF.

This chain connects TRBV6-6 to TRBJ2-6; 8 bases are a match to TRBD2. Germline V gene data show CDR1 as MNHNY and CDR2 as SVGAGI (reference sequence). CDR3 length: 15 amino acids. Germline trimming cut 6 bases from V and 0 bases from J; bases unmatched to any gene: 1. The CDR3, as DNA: TGTGCCAGCAGACGGGGGGGCTCTGGGGCCAACGTCCTGACTTTC. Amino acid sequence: CASRRGGSGANVLTF.

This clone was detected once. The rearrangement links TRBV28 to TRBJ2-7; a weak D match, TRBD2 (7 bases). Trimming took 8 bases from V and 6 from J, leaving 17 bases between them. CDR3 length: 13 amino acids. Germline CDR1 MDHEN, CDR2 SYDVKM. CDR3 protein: CASLQFGGPEQYF. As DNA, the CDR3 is TGTGCCAGCTTGCAGTTCGGGGGGCCCGAGCAGTACTTC.

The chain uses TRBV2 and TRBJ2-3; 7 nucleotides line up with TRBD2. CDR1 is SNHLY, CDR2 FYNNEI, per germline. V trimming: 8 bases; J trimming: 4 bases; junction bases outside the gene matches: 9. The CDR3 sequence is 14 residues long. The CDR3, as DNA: TGTGCCAGCGCGGGGGACTTGAGCGCAGATACGCAGTATTTT. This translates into CASAGDLSADTQYF.

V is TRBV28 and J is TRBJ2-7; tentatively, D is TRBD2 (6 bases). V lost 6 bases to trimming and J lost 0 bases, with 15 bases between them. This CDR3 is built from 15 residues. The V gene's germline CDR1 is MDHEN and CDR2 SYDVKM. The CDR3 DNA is TGTGCCAGCAGCCCCCCCGGGGGAAGCTCCTACGAGCAGTACTTC. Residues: CASSPPGGSSYEQYF.

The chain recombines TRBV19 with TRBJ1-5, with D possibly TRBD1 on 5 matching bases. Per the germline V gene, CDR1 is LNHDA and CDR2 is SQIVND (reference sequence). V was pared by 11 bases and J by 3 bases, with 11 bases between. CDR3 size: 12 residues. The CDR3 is CASGGINQPQHF. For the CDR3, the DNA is TGTGCCTCCGGGGGGATCAATCAGCCCCAGCATTTT.